This T cell receptor (beta chain) was recovered during a study of early stage breast cancer tumors. Broader study findings: Chain pairing and CD4, CD8 or FOXP3 expression were not captured.

A word on this clone: No antigen is known for it.

Unmatched junction bases numbered 8, after V lost 1 base and J lost 0 bases. Germline assignment: CDR1 MNHEY and CDR2 SMNVEV (reference sequence). The CDR3 is 20 amino acids. Each sample had two DNA replicates, about 0.5 ug blood or 1.5 ug tissue. Some clones are missing from TCRdb's copy, which holds only in-frame ones; the method was immunoSEQ multiplex PCR. The sample yields around 30,000 clones, 55% to 75% seen once. This sequence was found in a person aged 50 to 59 with breast cancer. The genes are TRBV27 and TRBJ2-2, with TRBD2 matching over 13 bases. Sequenced material: blood. In nucleotides, the CDR3 is TGTGCCAGCAGTTTATTCTCCCTGGGACTAGCGGGGTCGAACACCGGGGAGCTGTTTTTT. This sequence encodes CASSLFSLGLAGSNTGELFF.